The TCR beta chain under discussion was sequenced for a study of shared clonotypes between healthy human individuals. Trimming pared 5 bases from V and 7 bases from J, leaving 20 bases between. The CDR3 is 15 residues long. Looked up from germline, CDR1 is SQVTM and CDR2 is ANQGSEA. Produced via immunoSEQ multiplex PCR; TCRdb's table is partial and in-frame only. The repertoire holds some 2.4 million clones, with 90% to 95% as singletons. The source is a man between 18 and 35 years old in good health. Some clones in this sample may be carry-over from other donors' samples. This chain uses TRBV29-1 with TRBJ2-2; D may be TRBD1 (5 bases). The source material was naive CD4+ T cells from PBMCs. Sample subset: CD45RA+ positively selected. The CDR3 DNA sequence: TGCAGCGTTATATCAGGGTATGCCCAAGGCGGGGAGCTGTTTTTT. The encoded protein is CSVISGYAQGGELFF.